Presented here are 16 T cell receptor beta chains from one specimen sequenced in a study of human T cells and chemical hapten exposure. Each CDR3 protein gets one entry after TCRdb re-called the RACE reads with MiXCR. The table lists approximately 57,000 distinct CDR3 sequences, 9.3% of them singletons. As for time point: patch test 1, 2 weeks after DPC sensitization. Treatment specified: therapeutic diphenylcyclopropenone sensitization with weekly scalp DPC. The sequenced sample was whole blood, obtained in connection with sensitization to the hapten diphenylcyclopropenone (DPC). These receptors came from a woman aged 40 to 49 with alopecia areata. Some clones in this sample may be carry-over from other donors' samples.

The table lists this clonotype with a few counts. The CDR3 DNA follows: TGTGCCAGCAGTAGACCCGACTCCTACGAGCAGTACTTC. Protein product: CASSRPDSYEQYF. J is TRBJ2-7 and V is TRBV5-5; D gene unclear. The CDR3 is 13 residues long. V dropped 5 bases and J dropped 0 bases, with 9 bases sitting between them. CDR1 is SGHKS and CDR2 is YYEKEE in the germline V gene (reference sequence).

This clonotype was observed at least ten times. V is TRBV12-3 or TRBV12-4 and J is TRBJ1-6; no definite D call. The V and J ends lost 6 bases and 8 bases respectively, with 11 bases between them. The CDR3 contains 13 residues. CDR3 bases: TGTGCCAGCAGCTACCTGTTGGATTCACCCCTCCACTTT. Translation gives CASSYLLDSPLHF.

There are many counts of this clonotype. The V gene is TRBV2, the J gene TRBJ1-4; D unresolved. V was cut by 7 bases and J by 8 bases, with 11 bases left in between. Germline V gene lookup returns CDR1 SNHLY and CDR2 FYNNEI. This CDR3 spans 12 amino acids. In DNA form, the CDR3 reads TGTGCCAGCACTAGGGAGGTCGAAAAACTGTTTTTT. It codes for CASTREVEKLFF.

This clonotype appeared many times. The chain is built from TRBV7-9 and TRBJ1-1; D unclear. The germline V gene encodes CDR1 SEHNR and CDR2 FQNEAQ (reference sequence). Trimming took off 3 bases at V and 1 base at J, with 12 bases between the two ends. CDR3 length equals 15 residues. The CDR3 region is CASSLSNTENTEAFF. The CDR3 bases are TGTGCCAGCAGCTTGTCAAACACAGAGAACACTGAAGCTTTCTTT. Full variable domain (outside the CDR3, taken from reference TRBV7-9 and TRBJ1-1): DTGVSQNPRHKITKRGQNVTFRCDPISEHNRLYWYRQTLGQGPEFLTYFQNEAQLEKSRLLSDRFSAERPKGSFSTLEIQRTEQGDSAMYLCASSLSNTENTEAFFGQGTRLTVV.

The genes are TRBV27 and TRBJ1-1; TRBD1 aligns across 8 bases. Germline V gene lookup returns CDR1 MNHEY and CDR2 SMNVEV (reference sequence). The CDR3 extends over 15 amino acids. J was trimmed by 7 bases and V by 5 bases; bases with no gene match: 12. This CDR3 is CASSRIPRGLGEAFF. The CDR3 nucleotides read TGTGCCAGCAGTCGGATCCCCAGGGGGCTGGGTGAAGCTTTCTTT.

This clonotype was observed many times. This chain links TRBV5-1 with TRBJ1-1, with D possibly matching TRBD1 (5 bases). The CDR3 loop spans 15 amino acids. Per germline, CDR1 SGHRS and CDR2 YFSETQ. Trimming shortened V by 0 bases and J by 5 bases, and 14 bases separated the two germline ends. The CDR3, as DNA: TGCGCCAGCAGCTTGGGGGACTCCGGGGAGACTGAAGCTTTCTTT. Its translation is CASSLGDSGETEAFF.

The CDR3 DNA is TGCAGCGTTGAAGAGCCAGCGGGAAGCTCCTACAATGAGCAGTTCTTC. Amino acid sequence: CSVEEPAGSSYNEQFF. The chain recombines TRBV29-1 with TRBJ2-1; 7 bases align to TRBD2. Germline values: CDR1 SQVTM, CDR2 ANQGSEA. The junction had 5 bases not matched to a gene; V was cut back by 0 bases and J by 0 bases. This CDR3 comprises 16 residues.

As for this clonotype: The missing conserved phenylalanine or tryptophan at the end of this CDR3 makes a read error likely. The V and J genes are TRBV18 and TRBJ2-3, with 10 nucleotides matching TRBD2. The junction had 3 bases not matched to a gene; V was cut back by 4 bases and J by 2 bases. Germline CDR1 is KGHSH and CDR2 is LQKENI. The CDR3 extends over 15 amino acids. The CDR3 region has the DNA TGTGCCAGCTCACTACTAGCGGGATACACAGATACGCAGTATTCT. Its protein product is CASSLLAGYTDTQYS.

This clonotype showed up many times. This CDR3 reads CSVLGGATDTQYF. CDR3 sequence (DNA): TGCAGCGTTCTAGGGGGAGCGACAGATACGCAGTATTTT. The J gene is TRBJ2-3, the V gene TRBV29-1; tentative D call: TRBD1 (6 bases). V dropped 5 bases and J dropped 3 bases, with 12 bases sitting between them. Germline V gene sequence: CDR1 SQVTM, CDR2 ANQGSEA. The CDR3 consists of 13 residues.

This clonotype has a count of ten or more. This chain connects TRBV5-1 to TRBJ2-3, with 10 bases that match TRBD2. After removal of 1 base from V and 0 bases from J, the junction contained 26 bases not matched to a gene. CDR3 length equals 24 residues. The germline gives CDR1 SGHRS, CDR2 YFSETQ. The DNA of the CDR3 is TGCGCCAGCAGCTTGAATTGGTCAGGGGGCGCCCGGGGACTAGCGAAGATTAGCACAGATACGCAGTATTTT. Its protein product is CASSLNWSGGARGLAKISTDTQYF.

The sample holds many counts of this clonotype. V and J are TRBV2 and TRBJ1-2; 11 bases map to TRBD1. V shed 5 bases and J 2 bases; nucleotides not matched to a gene: 1. This CDR3 contains 14 residues. Looked up from germline, CDR1 is SNHLY and CDR2 is FYNNEI. As DNA, the CDR3 is TGTGCCAGCAGTAGGGACAGGGGGAACTATGGCTACACCTTC. Its protein is CASSRDRGNYGYTF.

The genes are TRBV6-1 and TRBJ2-2, with D unclear. Germline CDR1 reads MNHNS; CDR2 reads SASEGT. V was trimmed by 4 bases and J by 3 bases, leaving 9 bases between them. The CDR3 has 14 amino acids. The CDR3 nucleotides are TGTGCCAGCAGTGGATCCCAAGACACCGGGGAGCTGTTTTTT. It codes for CASSGSQDTGELFF.

The chain carries TRBV12-3 or TRBV12-4 and TRBJ1-1; D uncertain. The V gene lost 3 bases and the J gene lost 8 bases, with 7 bases spanning the gap. The CDR3 runs 11 residues. Here the CDR3 DNA reads TGTGCCAGCAGTTTTAGCAGGGAAGCTTTCTTT. As protein: CASSFSREAFF.

This clonotype has a count of ten or more. V usage is TRBV5-1 and J usage is TRBJ2-3; tentative D call: TRBD2 (5 bases). Germline V lookup: CDR1 SGHRS, CDR2 YFSETQ. Trimming stripped 1 base from V and 0 bases from J, with 6 bases between. The CDR3 has 14 amino acids. CDR3 coding DNA: TGCGCCAGCAGCTTGCGGACTAGCACAGATACGCAGTATTTT. Its protein is CASSLRTSTDTQYF. Combining the CDR3 with reference TRBV5-1 and TRBJ2-3 gives the whole variable domain KAGVTQTPRYLIKTRGQQVTLSCSPISGHRSVSWYQQTPGQGLQFLFEYFSETQRNKGNFPGRFSGRQFSNSRSEMNVSTLELGDSALYLCASSLRTSTDTQYFGPGTRLTVL.

This clonotype has just a few counts. V usage is TRBV6-2 or TRBV6-3 and J usage is TRBJ2-3; weak D call: TRBD2 (5 bases). Looked up from germline, CDR1 is MNHEY and CDR2 is SVGEGT. The length of the CDR3 is 13 residues. Trimming shortened V by 2 bases and J by 3 bases, and 6 bases separated the two germline ends. CDR3 loop: CASSYRETDTQYF. CDR3 in DNA: TGTGCCAGCAGTTACAGGGAGACAGATACGCAGTATTTT.

The table lists this clonotype with many counts. This chain connects TRBV7-2 to TRBJ2-3; 12 nucleotides match TRBD1. Losses at the gene ends were 0 bases for V and 8 bases for J; bases not matched to a gene: 6. Germline V gives CDR1 SGHTA, CDR2 FQGNSA. The CDR3 has 16 residues. The DNA of the CDR3 is TGTGCCAGCAGCTTAGCGGGACAGGGGGCGCGAGGTACGCAGTATTTT. It is translated as CASSLAGQGARGTQYF.